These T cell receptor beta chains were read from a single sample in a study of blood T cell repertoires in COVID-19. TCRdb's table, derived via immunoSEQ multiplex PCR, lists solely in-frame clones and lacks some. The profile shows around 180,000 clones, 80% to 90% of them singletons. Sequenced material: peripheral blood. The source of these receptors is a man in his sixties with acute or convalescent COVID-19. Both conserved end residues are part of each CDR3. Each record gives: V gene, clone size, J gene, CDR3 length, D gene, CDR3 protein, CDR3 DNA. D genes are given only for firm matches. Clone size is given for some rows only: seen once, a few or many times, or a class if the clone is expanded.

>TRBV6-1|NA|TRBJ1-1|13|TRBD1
CASSETGQGEAFF
TGTGCCAGCAGTGAAACCGGACAGGGTGAAGCTTTCTTT
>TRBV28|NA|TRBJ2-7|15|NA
CARDPPPREDYEQYF
TGTGCCAGGGATCCCCCCCCGCGGGAAGACTACGAGCAGTACTTC
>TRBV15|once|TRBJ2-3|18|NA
CATSRGWKAGASTDTQYF
TGTGCCACCAGCAGAGGTTGGAAGGCGGGCGCTAGCACAGATACGCAGTATTTT
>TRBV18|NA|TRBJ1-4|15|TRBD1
CASSPLGQRNEKLFF
TGTGCCAGCTCCCCCCTGGGACAGCGTAATGAAAAACTGTTTTTT
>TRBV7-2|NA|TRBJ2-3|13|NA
CASSQDRPDTQYF
TGTGCCAGCAGTCAGGATAGGCCAGATACGCAGTATTTT
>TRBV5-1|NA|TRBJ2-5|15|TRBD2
CASSFGLAGQETQYF
TGCGCCAGCAGCTTCGGACTAGCGGGACAAGAGACCCAGTACTTC
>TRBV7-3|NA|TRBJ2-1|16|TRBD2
CASSLRGGRATNEQFF
TGTGCCAGCAGCTTAAGAGGCGGGAGGGCCACGAATGAGCAGTTCTTC
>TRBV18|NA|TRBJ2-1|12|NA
CASSPPLAKQFF
TGTGCCAGCTCACCTCCGCTAGCGAAGCAGTTCTTC
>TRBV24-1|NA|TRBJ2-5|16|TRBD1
CATRANPGQFQETQYF
TGTGCCACGAGAGCCAATCCGGGACAGTTCCAAGAGACCCAGTACTTC
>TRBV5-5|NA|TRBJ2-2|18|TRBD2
CASSSAPVASGRVGELFF
TGTGCCAGCAGCTCTGCTCCCGTGGCTAGCGGGAGAGTCGGGGAGCTGTTTTTT
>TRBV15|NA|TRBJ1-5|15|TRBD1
CATSSGDRDNQPQHF
TGTGCCACCAGCAGTGGGGACAGGGACAATCAGCCCCAGCATTTT
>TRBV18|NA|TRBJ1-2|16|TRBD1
CASSPPTGTVNYGYTF
TGTGCCAGCTCACCCCCCACCGGGACAGTTAACTATGGCTACACCTTC
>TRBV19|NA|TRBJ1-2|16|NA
CASSIQSRRPPYGYTF
TGTGCCAGTAGTATCCAGTCTAGACGGCCGCCCTATGGCTACACCTTC
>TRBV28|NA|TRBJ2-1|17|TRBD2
CASSTWEGRSSYNEQFF
TGTGCCAGCAGTACTTGGGAGGGGCGTAGCTCCTACAATGAGCAGTTCTTC
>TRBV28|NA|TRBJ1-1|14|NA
CASSRGAANTEAFF
TGTGCCAGCAGTCGGGGGGCGGCTAACACTGAAGCTTTCTTT
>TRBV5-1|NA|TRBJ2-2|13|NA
CASSLGPPGELFF
TGCGCCAGCAGCTTGGGGCCCCCAGGGGAGCTGTTTTTT
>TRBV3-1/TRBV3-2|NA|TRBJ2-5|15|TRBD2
CASSPNRGVRETQYF
TGTGCCAGCAGCCCAAACCGGGGGGTCCGGGAGACCCAGTACTTC
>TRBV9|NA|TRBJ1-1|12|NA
CASSVDNRVPFF
TGTGCCAGCAGCGTAGATAACAGGGTTCCTTTCTTT
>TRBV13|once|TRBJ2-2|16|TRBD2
CASSRPGLAGAGELFF
TGTGCCAGCAGCCGGCCGGGACTAGCGGGAGCCGGGGAGCTGTTTTTT
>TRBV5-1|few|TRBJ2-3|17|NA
CASSPTLVADSTDTQYF
TGCGCCAGCAGCCCCACCCTGGTAGCGGACAGCACAGATACGCAGTATTTT
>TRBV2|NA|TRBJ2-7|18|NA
CASSEGPKTVQRPPEQYF
TGTGCCAGCAGTGAGGGCCCAAAGACAGTCCAAAGACCCCCCGAGCAGTACTTC
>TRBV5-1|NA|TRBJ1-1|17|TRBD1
CASSLGPGTGLNTEAFF
TGCGCCAGCAGCTTGGGGCCCGGGACAGGGCTGAACACTGAAGCTTTCTTT
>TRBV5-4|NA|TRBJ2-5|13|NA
CASRPPGQETQYF
TGTGCCAGCAGGCCCCCGGGACAAGAGACCCAGTACTTC
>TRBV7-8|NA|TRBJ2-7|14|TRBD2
CASSSPGLASEQYF
TGTGCCAGCAGCTCACCGGGACTAGCCTCCGAGCAGTACTTC
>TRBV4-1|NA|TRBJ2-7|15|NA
CASSQGLLSSYEQYF
TGCGCCAGCAGCCAAGGATTACTAAGCTCCTACGAGCAGTACTTC
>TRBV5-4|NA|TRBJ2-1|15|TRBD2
CASSLATSGLPEQFF
TGTGCCAGCAGCTTGGCGACTAGCGGTCTACCTGAGCAGTTCTTC
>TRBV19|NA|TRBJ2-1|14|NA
CASSPRGPVSEQFF
TGTGCCAGTAGTCCCCGGGGTCCGGTGAGTGAGCAGTTCTTC
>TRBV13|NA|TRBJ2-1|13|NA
CASSSGGGIEQFF
TGTGCCAGCAGCTCCGGTGGGGGGATTGAGCAGTTCTTC
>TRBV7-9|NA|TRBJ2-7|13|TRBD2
CASSASGSYEQYF
TGTGCCAGCAGCGCTAGCGGGTCCTACGAGCAGTACTTC
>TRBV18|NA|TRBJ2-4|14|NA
CASSPPQGRDIQYF
TGTGCCAGCTCACCTCCGCAGGGCCGCGACATTCAGTACTTC
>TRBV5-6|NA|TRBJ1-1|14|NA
CASSPRNIITEAFF
TGTGCCAGCAGCCCCAGAAACATCATCACTGAAGCTTTCTTT
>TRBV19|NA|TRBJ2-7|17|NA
CASSVGGMGVTSYEQYF
TGTGCCAGTAGTGTGGGGGGTATGGGGGTGACATCCTACGAGCAGTACTTC
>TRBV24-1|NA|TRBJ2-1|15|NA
CATSDPLRLGDEQFF
TGTGCCACCAGTGACCCCCTGAGACTAGGCGATGAGCAGTTCTTC
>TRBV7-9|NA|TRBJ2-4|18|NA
CASSLWLATLVGRDIQYF
TGTGCCAGCAGCCTATGGCTAGCTACCCTTGTCGGTAGGGACATTCAGTACTTC
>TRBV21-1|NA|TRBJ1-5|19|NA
CASSPREGPPPVGNQPQHF
TGTGCCAGCAGCCCCCGGGAGGGACCCCCACCAGTGGGCAATCAGCCCCAGCATTTT
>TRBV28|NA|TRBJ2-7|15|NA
CASSKNPGNSYEQYF
TGTGCCAGCAGCAAGAACCCAGGAAACTCCTACGAGCAGTACTTC
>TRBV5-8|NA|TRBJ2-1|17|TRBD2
CASSLSLLAGGYNEQFF
TGTGCCAGCAGCCTATCTTTACTAGCGGGGGGATACAATGAGCAGTTCTTC
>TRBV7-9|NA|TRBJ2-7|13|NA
CASSSRGSYEQYF
TGTGCCAGCAGCTCCCGGGGGTCCTACGAGCAGTACTTC
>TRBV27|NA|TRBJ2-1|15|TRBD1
CASSPVRDRGLGQFF
TGTGCCAGCAGTCCCGTCCGGGACAGGGGGTTGGGGCAGTTCTTC
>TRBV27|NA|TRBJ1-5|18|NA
CASSVRGDGSNSNQPQHF
TGTGCCAGCAGTGTGCGGGGGGACGGATCAAATAGCAATCAGCCCCAGCATTTT
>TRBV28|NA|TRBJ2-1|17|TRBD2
CASSSSPASGGYNEQFF
TGTGCCAGCAGTTCCTCCCCTGCTAGCGGGGGGTACAATGAGCAGTTCTTC